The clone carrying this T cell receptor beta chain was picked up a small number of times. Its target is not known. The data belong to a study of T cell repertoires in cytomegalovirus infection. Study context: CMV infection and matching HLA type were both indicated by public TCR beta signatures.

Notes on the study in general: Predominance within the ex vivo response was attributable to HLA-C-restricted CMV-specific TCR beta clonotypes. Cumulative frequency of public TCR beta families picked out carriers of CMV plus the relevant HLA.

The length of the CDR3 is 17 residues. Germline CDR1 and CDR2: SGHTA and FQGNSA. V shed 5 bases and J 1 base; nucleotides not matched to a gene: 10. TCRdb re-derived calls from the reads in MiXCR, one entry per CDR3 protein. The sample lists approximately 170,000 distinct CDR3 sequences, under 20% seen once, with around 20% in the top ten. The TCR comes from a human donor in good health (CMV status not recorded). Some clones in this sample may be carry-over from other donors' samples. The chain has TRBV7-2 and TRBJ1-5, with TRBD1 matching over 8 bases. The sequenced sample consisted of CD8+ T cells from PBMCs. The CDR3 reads CASSHGQGLLSNQPQHF. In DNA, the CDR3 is TGTGCCAGCAGCCATGGACAGGGATTATTAAGCAATCAGCCCCAGCATTTT.